This T cell receptor (beta chain) was found in a study of T-cell memory formation after mild COVID-19 listed by TCRdb under 2021. Notes on the research overall: Most TCR sequence clusters were specific to one of the two donors. The cohort comprised two young, previously healthy adult volunteers, one female and one male. T-cell clones expanding and contracting after mild COVID-19 in a couple of donors were tracked by longitudinal TCRalpha and TCRbeta repertoire sequencing.

Ficoll-Paque density gradient centrifugation was used to isolate PBMCs. This clonotype was counted a few times. What antigen it recognizes has not been identified. Base qualities are not provided; no much larger clone lies one nucleotide away. Results and caveats for the whole study, not just this receptor: From day 15 to 85, contracting clones showed balanced CD4/CD8 phenotypes, whereas a second wave of clones that expanded from day 15 to 37 leaned towards CD4+. Only two mild cases were covered in the study, and larger cohorts including severe cases with pre-infection samples were considered necessary. The second-wave clones that peaked on day 37 were not confirmed to be SARS-CoV-2 specific. Contracting CD4+ clones were found mainly in CM and EM memory subsets, while CD8+ clones were enriched in EMRA. Some responding clones were detected in pre-infection memory, which suggested that pre-existing cross-reactive memory T cells had joined the SARS-CoV-2 response.

From the cysteine up to the phenylalanine, the CDR3 has a length of 15 residues. Only the CDR3 region is kept as DNA, spanning 45 bases read in frame from base 1. The germline V gene gives CDR1 as LGHNA and CDR2 as YSLEER. V gives up 2 bases and J gives up 2 bases, and the segment between their germline ends measures 11 bases. The sample was run on an Illumina NovaSeq 6000. cDNA libraries for TCRalpha and TCRbeta were prepared by 5'RACE using constant-segment primers, with sample barcodes and unique molecular identifiers added. RNA was extracted from every sample with Trizol reagent. Library amplification was performed in two PCR steps, and a second sample barcode and Illumina TruSeq adapters were introduced in the second step. Libraries were sequenced on an Illumina NovaSeq with 2 x 150 bp paired-end reads. The authors processed their data as follows. Demultiplexing of reads and collapsing into UMI-guided consensus sequences were performed with migec v1.2.7. Using mixcr v2.1.11, UMI consensuses were aligned to TRA and TRB V and J templates and then assembled into clonotypes. Expanded or contracted clonotypes were those called significant by both edgeR and NoisET, with noise models trained on biological replicates. edgeR calls used a false discovery rate-adjusted p below 0.01 and a log2 fold-change threshold of 1. As an exploratory analysis of dynamics, max-normalized trajectories of the 1000 most abundant clonotypes were examined with PCA combined with hierarchical clustering. The CD4 or CD8 phenotype of responding clones was assigned using the separately sequenced CD4+ and CD8+ repertoires. Clones were called with MiXCR by TCRdb after fastp trimmed the public reads at Q25, and only in-frame beta chains were retained. CDR3 protein sequences are deduplicated, and each keeps its most common genes and DNA. In this record, the V and J calls reflect TCRdb's handling and not the investigators' own analysis. The sample yields 300,000 or so distinct CDR3 sequences; about 16% were counted once. Of the sample, around 23% falls within the top ten clones.

The chain joins TRBV4-3 to TRBJ2-3, and the D gene may be TRBD2, 6 bases matching. Sequenced input: PBMCs or a T cell subset sorted from them (not recorded which). The receptor was isolated from a young man who had mild COVID-19 (a few samples of this study predate the infection). The sample titles of this study are shuffled in the database, so cell type and time point are left out; the donor was told from shared clones. The CDR3 region: CASSQRDFNTDTQYF. In nucleotides, the sequence is TGCGCCAGCAGCCAACGGGACTTTAACACAGATACGCAGTATTTT.